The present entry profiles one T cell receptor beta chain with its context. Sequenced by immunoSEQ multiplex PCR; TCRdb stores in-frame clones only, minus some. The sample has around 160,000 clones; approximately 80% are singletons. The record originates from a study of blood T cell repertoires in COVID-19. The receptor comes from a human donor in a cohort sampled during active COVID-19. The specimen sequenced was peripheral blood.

The CDR3 DNA reads as TGTGCCATCAGTGACGGGAGGGGAGTAACTAATGAAAAACTGTTTTTT. Amino acid sequence: CAISDGRGVTNEKLFF. The chain joins TRBV10-3 to TRBJ1-4; D is perhaps TRBD1 (5 bases). Trimming cost V 3 bases and J 1 base, with 12 bases left between them. The germline V gene has CDR1 ENHRY and CDR2 SYGVKD. The CDR3 totals 16 residues.